These T cell receptor beta chains were read from a single sample in a study of regulatory T cells in long-lasting Graves disease. TCRdb redid the calling of the multiplex PCR reads with MiXCR, one entry per CDR3 protein. The table has hundreds of thousands of distinct CDR3 sequences, approximately 15% seen once; the top ten hold approximately 8%. Another study also made use of these data, one on T cells in Graves' hyperthyroidism and ophthalmopathy.

The starting material was peripheral blood mononuclear cells (PBMCs), obtained at new diagnosis, from a patient treated with antithyroid drugs. These receptors were collected from a middle-aged woman with Graves disease. The CDR3 runs from the conserved cysteine through the conserved F or W. D genes are given only for firm matches. For some rows the clone size is stated as once, few or many, or as a class when expanded; others skip it.

D gene: NA; J gene: TRBJ2-6; clone size: NA; V gene: TRBV10-3; CDR3 DNA: TGTGCCATCAGTGAGTCGTGGGCCTCTGGGGCCAACGTCCTGACTTTC; CDR3 protein: CAISESWASGANVLTF
D gene: NA; J gene: TRBJ2-1; clone size: NA; V gene: TRBV19; CDR3 DNA: TGTGCCAGCCAAGCACGGGATAAGGCGCAGTTCTTC; CDR3 protein: CASQARDKAQFF
D gene: NA; J gene: TRBJ1-5; clone size: many; V gene: TRBV27; CDR3 DNA: TGTGCCAGCAGTTTATTACCCGGGGGAGGGCAGCCCCAGCATTTT; CDR3 protein: CASSLLPGGGQPQHF
D gene: NA; J gene: TRBJ2-1; clone size: many; V gene: TRBV24-1; CDR3 DNA: TGTGCCACCAGTGACCCGGGCCCTCGGGGTAATGAACAGTTCTTC; CDR3 protein: CATSDPGPRGNEQFF
D gene: NA; J gene: TRBJ2-1; clone size: NA; V gene: TRBV12-3/TRBV12-4; CDR3 DNA: TGTGCCAGCCTACTTACTTTGGGCTTGTACAATGAGCAGTTCTTC; CDR3 protein: CASLLTLGLYNEQFF
D gene: NA; J gene: TRBJ2-7; clone size: many; V gene: TRBV7-2; CDR3 DNA: TGTGCCAGCAGCTTAGTCGTGACGGGAGCCTACGAGCAGTACTTC; CDR3 protein: CASSLVVTGAYEQYF
D gene: NA; J gene: TRBJ2-3; clone size: once; V gene: TRBV6-1; CDR3 DNA: TGTGCCAGCAGGGACCCGCAAGCGGATACGCAGTATTTT; CDR3 protein: CASRDPQADTQYF
D gene: NA; J gene: TRBJ2-5; clone size: many; V gene: TRBV27; CDR3 DNA: TGTGCCAGCAGTTCAGCGCGCAGCCAAGAGACCCAGTACTTC; CDR3 protein: CASSSARSQETQYF
D gene: NA; J gene: TRBJ1-2; clone size: many; V gene: TRBV7-2; CDR3 DNA: TGTGCCAGCAGCTTGGCCGCAGGGTCCAACTATGGCTACACCTTC; CDR3 protein: CASSLAAGSNYGYTF
D gene: TRBD2; J gene: TRBJ2-1; clone size: many; V gene: TRBV30; CDR3 DNA: TGTGCCTGGAGCGCGAGCGGGAATCTCAACAATCAGCAGTTCTTC; CDR3 protein: CAWSASGNLNNQQFF
D gene: TRBD2; J gene: TRBJ2-5; clone size: many; V gene: TRBV6-2/TRBV6-3; CDR3 DNA: TGTGCCAGCAGTTACCCAACCCTAGCGGGAGAAGAGACCCAGTACTTC; CDR3 protein: CASSYPTLAGEETQYF
D gene: TRBD1; J gene: TRBJ1-5; clone size: NA; V gene: TRBV6-1; CDR3 DNA: TGTGCCAGCACCCCAGGGGGGAATAGCAATCAGCCCCAGCATTTT; CDR3 protein: CASTPGGNSNQPQHF
D gene: NA; J gene: TRBJ1-4; clone size: few; V gene: TRBV3-1; CDR3 DNA: TGTGCCAGCAGCCCCACGAGGGGAGCCGCAACTAATGAAAAACTGTTTTTT; CDR3 protein: CASSPTRGAATNEKLFF
D gene: TRBD1; J gene: TRBJ1-4; clone size: many; V gene: TRBV3-1; CDR3 DNA: TGTGCCAGCAGCCAATGGGACAGTAGTCACGAAAAACTGTTTTTT; CDR3 protein: CASSQWDSSHEKLFF
D gene: NA; J gene: TRBJ2-2; clone size: NA; V gene: TRBV7-9; CDR3 DNA: TGTGCCAGCAGCTTAAGGCGACAGACAAACACCGGGGAGCTGTTTTTT; CDR3 protein: CASSLRRQTNTGELFF
D gene: NA; J gene: TRBJ2-5; clone size: many; V gene: TRBV11-3; CDR3 DNA: TGTGCCAGCAGCCCCGAGCGCGGACCCGGGGGAAAGACCCAGTACTTC; CDR3 protein: CASSPERGPGGKTQYF
D gene: NA; J gene: TRBJ2-2; clone size: NA; V gene: TRBV6-1; CDR3 DNA: TGTGCCAGCAGCCCACGGGCGGAGTTCACCGGGGAGCTGTTTTTT; CDR3 protein: CASSPRAEFTGELFF
D gene: NA; J gene: TRBJ1-1; clone size: many; V gene: TRBV29-1; CDR3 DNA: TGCAGCGCCGTGAGGGCCGTTGAAGCTTTCTTT; CDR3 protein: CSAVRAVEAFF
D gene: NA; J gene: TRBJ2-7; clone size: many; V gene: TRBV27; CDR3 DNA: TGTGCCAGCAGTTTGCTATGGCCCTACGAGCAGTACTTC; CDR3 protein: CASSLLWPYEQYF
D gene: NA; J gene: TRBJ2-7; clone size: many; V gene: TRBV28; CDR3 DNA: TGTGCCAGCAGATCCGGGCCTAACCCACCGAGGGACGAGCAGTACTTC; CDR3 protein: CASRSGPNPPRDEQYF
D gene: TRBD2; J gene: TRBJ2-2; clone size: few; V gene: TRBV6-1; CDR3 DNA: TGTGCCAGCAAGACTAGCGGAACCGGGGAGCTGTTTTTT; CDR3 protein: CASKTSGTGELFF
D gene: TRBD2; J gene: TRBJ2-2; clone size: many; V gene: TRBV2; CDR3 DNA: TGTGCCAGCAGACGACTAGCGGGAGGGAACGGGGAGCTGTTTTTT; CDR3 protein: CASRRLAGGNGELFF
D gene: NA; J gene: TRBJ1-3; clone size: many; V gene: TRBV9; CDR3 DNA: TGTGCCAGCAGTTATGGACGTGGAAACACCATATATTTT; CDR3 protein: CASSYGRGNTIYF
D gene: TRBD1; J gene: TRBJ2-3; clone size: many; V gene: TRBV28; CDR3 DNA: TGTGCCAGCAGTTTAATGGGGACAGGGGCCAACACAGATACGCAGTATTTT; CDR3 protein: CASSLMGTGANTDTQYF
D gene: NA; J gene: TRBJ1-2; clone size: many; V gene: TRBV11-3; CDR3 DNA: TGTGCCAGCAGCTCCCCTCCCGGACAGCCTATCTTC; CDR3 protein: CASSSPPGQPIF
D gene: TRBD2; J gene: TRBJ2-5; clone size: many; V gene: TRBV7-3; CDR3 DNA: TGTGCCAGCAGCATGACTAGCGGGAGAGGAGAGACCCAGTACTTC; CDR3 protein: CASSMTSGRGETQYF
D gene: NA; J gene: TRBJ2-2; clone size: many; V gene: TRBV2; CDR3 DNA: TGTGCCAGCAGGATGGTTGACACCGGGGAGCTGTTTTTT; CDR3 protein: CASRMVDTGELFF
D gene: NA; J gene: TRBJ1-1; clone size: many; V gene: TRBV10-3; CDR3 DNA: TGTGCCATCAGTGAGTCGATAGGGGTTACTGAAGCTTTCTTT; CDR3 protein: CAISESIGVTEAFF
D gene: NA; J gene: TRBJ2-5; clone size: many; V gene: TRBV12-3/TRBV12-4; CDR3 DNA: TGTGCCAGCAGTTCTGGGGCCGAACAGTACTTC; CDR3 protein: CASSSGAEQYF
D gene: NA; J gene: TRBJ2-1; clone size: many; V gene: TRBV6-2/TRBV6-3; CDR3 DNA: TGTGCCAGCAGTCCCTCGACGGAGGGAATCTACAATGAGCAGTTCTTC; CDR3 protein: CASSPSTEGIYNEQFF
D gene: NA; J gene: TRBJ2-7; clone size: many; V gene: TRBV9; CDR3 DNA: TGTGCCAGCAGCTTCCGCGGGCTCAGCTCCTACGAGCAGTACTTC; CDR3 protein: CASSFRGLSSYEQYF
D gene: NA; J gene: TRBJ2-1; clone size: many; V gene: TRBV12-3/TRBV12-4; CDR3 DNA: TGTGCCAGCAGCCCGGTCCAGTGGGACAATGAGCAGTTCTTC; CDR3 protein: CASSPVQWDNEQFF
D gene: TRBD1; J gene: TRBJ2-7; clone size: NA; V gene: TRBV7-9; CDR3 DNA: TGTGCCAGCAGCTTAGGACAGGGGTTCGAGCAGTACTTC; CDR3 protein: CASSLGQGFEQYF
D gene: TRBD2; J gene: TRBJ2-1; clone size: few; V gene: TRBV19; CDR3 DNA: TGTGCCAGTAGTCCGCTGACTAGCGGGAGGCCCCCGGGTAATGAGCAGTTCTTC; CDR3 protein: CASSPLTSGRPPGNEQFF
D gene: NA; J gene: TRBJ2-3; clone size: few; V gene: TRBV6-1; CDR3 DNA: TGTGCCAGCAGTGAGTACGGGGATACGCAGTATTTT; CDR3 protein: CASSEYGDTQYF
D gene: TRBD2; J gene: TRBJ2-7; clone size: many; V gene: TRBV15; CDR3 DNA: TGTGCCACCAGCAGCCCAGCGGGGGCCTACGAGCAGTACTTC; CDR3 protein: CATSSPAGAYEQYF
D gene: NA; J gene: TRBJ2-1; clone size: NA; V gene: TRBV19; CDR3 DNA: TGTGCCAGTAGTATCGACCACTCAGGGAACTCGCAGTTCTTC; CDR3 protein: CASSIDHSGNSQFF
D gene: NA; J gene: TRBJ2-7; clone size: many; V gene: TRBV6-1; CDR3 DNA: TGTGCCAGCAGTGCCGGGTCCACAGGGTCCTACGAGCAGTACTTC; CDR3 protein: CASSAGSTGSYEQYF